This TCR beta chain came from a study of control samples from healthy donors and cancer patients (dated by TCRdb to between 2020 and 2021). This clone was counted a few times. The target of this receptor is not known. The input lacks base qualities; no much larger clone sits a single base away. The library relied on the immunoSEQ multiplex PCR assay. The table was pulled from immuneACCESS by TCRdb, which kept in-frame rearrangements only. Such tables lose some clones; where checked, under half of the loss comes from unresolved V genes, and the rest has no known cause. A total of 130,000 or so clones appear in this sample, about 93% of them only once. Together, the top ten hold 2% to 3% of the sample. Source material: blood. The sequence came from a man between 40 and 49 years old in good health.

The DNA sequence reads TGTGCCAGCAGCCCCCTCTTTAAGGACACCGGGGAGCTGTTTTTT. Its translation is CASSPLFKDTGELFF. This sequence uses TRBV7-9 and TRBJ2-2; there is no confident call for the D gene. The germline V gene (reference sequence) yields SEHNR for CDR1 and FQNEAQ for CDR2. V loses 5 bases, J loses 3 bases, and the germline ends lie 13 bases apart. The CDR3 spans 15 residues, from the cysteine through the phenylalanine. This entry keeps only the CDR3 DNA: 45 bases, framed from base 1.